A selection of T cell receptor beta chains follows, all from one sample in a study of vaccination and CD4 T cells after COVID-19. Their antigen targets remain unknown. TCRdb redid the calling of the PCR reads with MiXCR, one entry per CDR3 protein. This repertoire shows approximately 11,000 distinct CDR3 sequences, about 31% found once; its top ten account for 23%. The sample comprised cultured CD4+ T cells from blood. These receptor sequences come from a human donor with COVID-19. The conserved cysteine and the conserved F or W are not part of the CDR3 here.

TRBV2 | ASAVGGVDTQY
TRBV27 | ASTRDALGWEQF
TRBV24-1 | ATRGTGLDYGYT
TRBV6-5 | ASSYARDSNEAF
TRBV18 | ASSPLGDTQY
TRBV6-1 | ASFRDLEAF
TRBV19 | ASSKTVVAYEQY
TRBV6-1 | ASSGQGGGGSNQPQH
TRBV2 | ASGFSTVRDTQY
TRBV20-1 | SAVRTGSRNTEAF
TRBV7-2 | ASSLSMLGPNTEAF
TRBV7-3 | ASSSGQGYGYT
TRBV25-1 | ASRGGNSGNTIY
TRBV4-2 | ASSQRTGTYEQY
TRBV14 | ASSQDRTGRGTDTQY
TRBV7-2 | ASSAKGDIQY
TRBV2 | ASREDPRTYEQY
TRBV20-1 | SAITGAYNEQF
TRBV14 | ASSQDLRGGGY
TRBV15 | ATSRDLGLVADEQY
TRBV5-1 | ASSLGTNQETQY
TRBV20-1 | SALTEYNEQF
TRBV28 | ASSQRQGLDGYT
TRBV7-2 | ASSPDRGNEKLF
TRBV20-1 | SARLSGDIQY
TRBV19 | ASSVGTGSPWTEAF
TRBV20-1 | SARLDTFLPYEQY
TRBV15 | ATSWDRGNGNTIY
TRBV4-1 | ASSQVGPGAGGPGEQF
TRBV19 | ASSTVLGAGGATQC
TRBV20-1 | SAPDPLAGGSLRELF
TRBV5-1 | ASSLEGGFSGELF